Detailed here is one T cell receptor (beta chain). Its antigen remains unidentified. At one end, the junction sequence differs from germline, possibly due to a read error. This specimen belongs to a study of tumor-infiltrating lymphocytes in primary liver carcinoma. Overall study results and limits: Tumors had a top-250-clone fraction that was significantly higher than blood (p = 0.039).

Taking about 20-31 mg of unsorted bulk tissue, the authors co-extracted RNA and DNA. The input was 500 ng total RNA; TCR beta cDNA was made from it with a constant-region primer. It was through three nested multiplex PCR rounds of slightly modified ARM-PCR that TCR beta libraries arose. TRBV1-TRBV30 forward primers and a C-beta reverse primer were used in the first two PCR rounds, which each ran for approximately 11 cycles. TCRdb passed the multiplex PCR reads through MiXCR, listing each CDR3 protein once. The sample has around 81,000 distinct CDR3 sequences, about 64% seen once. This CDR3 spans 17 amino acids. From germline, CDR1 is SQVTM and CDR2 ANQGSEA.

Material: liver tumor tissue from sampling region 4. Subset indicated: tumor region T4, right-lateral pole. The receptor's source is a woman aged 55-70 years with primary liver carcinoma and hepatitis B virus infection. This chain joins TRBV29-1 and TRBJ2-2; weak D call: TRBD2 (6 bases). For the CDR3, the DNA is TGCAGCGTTGGGGCAGATGGTAGCGGAAGGAATCACGGGGAGCTGTCTTTT. It specifies CSVGADGSGRNHGELSF.